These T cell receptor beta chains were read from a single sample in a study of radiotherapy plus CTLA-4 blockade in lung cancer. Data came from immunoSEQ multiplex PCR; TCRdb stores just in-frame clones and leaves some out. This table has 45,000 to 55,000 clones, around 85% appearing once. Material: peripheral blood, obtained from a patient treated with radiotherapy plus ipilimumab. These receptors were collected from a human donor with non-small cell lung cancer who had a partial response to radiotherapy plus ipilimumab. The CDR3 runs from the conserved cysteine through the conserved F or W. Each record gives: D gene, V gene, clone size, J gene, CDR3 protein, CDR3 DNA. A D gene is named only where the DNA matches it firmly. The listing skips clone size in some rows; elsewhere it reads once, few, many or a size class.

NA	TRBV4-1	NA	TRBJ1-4	CASSQGQTEEKLFF	TGCGCCAGCAGCCAAGGGCAGACGGAGGAAAAACTGTTTTTT
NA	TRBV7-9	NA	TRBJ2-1	CASSLEGWQFF	TGTGCCAGCAGCTTAGAGGGGTGGCAGTTCTTC
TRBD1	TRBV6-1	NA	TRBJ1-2	CASTLDRGRVSGYTF	TGTGCCAGCACTTTAGACAGGGGGAGAGTCAGTGGCTACACCTTC
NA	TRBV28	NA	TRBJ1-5	CASSVGGYSNQPQHF	TGTGCCAGCAGCGTCGGGGGTTATAGCAATCAGCCCCAGCATTTT
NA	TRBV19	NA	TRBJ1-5	CASTGGVYSNQPQHF	TGTGCCAGTACGGGGGGGGTGTATAGCAATCAGCCCCAGCATTTT
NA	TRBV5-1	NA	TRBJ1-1	CASKEIGEAFF	TGCGCCAGCAAGGAGATAGGTGAAGCTTTCTTT
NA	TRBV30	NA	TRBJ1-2	CAWRATGRAFLGNYGYTF	TGTGCCTGGAGGGCCACGGGGAGGGCTTTTTTGGGAAACTATGGCTACACCTTC
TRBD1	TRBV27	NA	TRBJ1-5	CASSATDRGNQPQHF	TGTGCCAGCAGTGCCACCGACAGGGGCAATCAGCCCCAGCATTTT
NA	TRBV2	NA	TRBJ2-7	CASSEHSYEQYF	TGTGCCAGCAGTGAACACTCATACGAGCAGTACTTC
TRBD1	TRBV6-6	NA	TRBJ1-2	CASMATGEGGYTF	TGTGCCAGCATGGCAACAGGGGAAGGCGGCTACACCTTC
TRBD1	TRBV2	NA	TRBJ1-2	CASSEVGTGDGYTF	TGTGCCAGCAGTGAAGTCGGGACAGGCGATGGCTACACCTTC
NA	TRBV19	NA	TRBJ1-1	CASSLTGLEAFF	TGTGCCAGTAGTTTAACAGGGCTTGAAGCTTTCTTT
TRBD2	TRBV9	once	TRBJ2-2	CASSVRGSGGAATGELFF	TGTGCCAGCAGCGTAAGGGGTAGCGGGGGGGCCGCCACCGGGGAGCTGTTTTTT
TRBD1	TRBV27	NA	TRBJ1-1	CASSLVAQGVFSAEAFF	TGTGCCAGCAGTTTGGTTGCGCAGGGGGTGTTTTCGGCTGAAGCTTTCTTT
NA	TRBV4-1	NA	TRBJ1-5	CASSREHNSNQPQHF	TGCGCCAGCAGCCGTGAACATAATAGCAATCAGCCCCAGCATTTT
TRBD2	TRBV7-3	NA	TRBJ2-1	CASSWSGGAYNEQFF	TGTGCCAGCAGCTGGAGCGGGGGGGCCTACAATGAGCAGTTCTTC
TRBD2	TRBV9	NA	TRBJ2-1	CASSVDGGGSYNEQFF	TGTGCCAGCAGCGTAGATGGGGGGGGCTCCTACAATGAGCAGTTCTTC
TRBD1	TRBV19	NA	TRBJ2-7	CASSIDRGSYEQYF	TGTGCCAGTAGTATAGACAGGGGGAGCTACGAGCAGTACTTC
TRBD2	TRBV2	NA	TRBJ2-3	CASRKGLAGGMGTDTQYF	TGTGCCAGCAGAAAGGGACTAGCGGGGGGAATGGGCACAGATACGCAGTATTTT
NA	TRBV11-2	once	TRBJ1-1	CASSLDRGAAFF	TGTGCCAGCAGCTTAGATCGCGGGGCCGCTTTCTTT
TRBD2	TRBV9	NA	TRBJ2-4	CASSDGLAGINIQYF	TGTGCCAGCAGCGACGGACTAGCGGGGATCAACATTCAGTACTTC
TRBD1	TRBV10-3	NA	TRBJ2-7	CAISESEASGSGQLTPTYEQYF	TGTGCCATCAGTGAGTCCGAAGCGTCGGGTTCGGGACAGCTTACCCCAACCTACGAGCAGTACTTC
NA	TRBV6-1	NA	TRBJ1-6	CASSESKEISPLHF	TGTGCCAGCAGTGAATCCAAGGAGATTTCACCCCTCCACTTT